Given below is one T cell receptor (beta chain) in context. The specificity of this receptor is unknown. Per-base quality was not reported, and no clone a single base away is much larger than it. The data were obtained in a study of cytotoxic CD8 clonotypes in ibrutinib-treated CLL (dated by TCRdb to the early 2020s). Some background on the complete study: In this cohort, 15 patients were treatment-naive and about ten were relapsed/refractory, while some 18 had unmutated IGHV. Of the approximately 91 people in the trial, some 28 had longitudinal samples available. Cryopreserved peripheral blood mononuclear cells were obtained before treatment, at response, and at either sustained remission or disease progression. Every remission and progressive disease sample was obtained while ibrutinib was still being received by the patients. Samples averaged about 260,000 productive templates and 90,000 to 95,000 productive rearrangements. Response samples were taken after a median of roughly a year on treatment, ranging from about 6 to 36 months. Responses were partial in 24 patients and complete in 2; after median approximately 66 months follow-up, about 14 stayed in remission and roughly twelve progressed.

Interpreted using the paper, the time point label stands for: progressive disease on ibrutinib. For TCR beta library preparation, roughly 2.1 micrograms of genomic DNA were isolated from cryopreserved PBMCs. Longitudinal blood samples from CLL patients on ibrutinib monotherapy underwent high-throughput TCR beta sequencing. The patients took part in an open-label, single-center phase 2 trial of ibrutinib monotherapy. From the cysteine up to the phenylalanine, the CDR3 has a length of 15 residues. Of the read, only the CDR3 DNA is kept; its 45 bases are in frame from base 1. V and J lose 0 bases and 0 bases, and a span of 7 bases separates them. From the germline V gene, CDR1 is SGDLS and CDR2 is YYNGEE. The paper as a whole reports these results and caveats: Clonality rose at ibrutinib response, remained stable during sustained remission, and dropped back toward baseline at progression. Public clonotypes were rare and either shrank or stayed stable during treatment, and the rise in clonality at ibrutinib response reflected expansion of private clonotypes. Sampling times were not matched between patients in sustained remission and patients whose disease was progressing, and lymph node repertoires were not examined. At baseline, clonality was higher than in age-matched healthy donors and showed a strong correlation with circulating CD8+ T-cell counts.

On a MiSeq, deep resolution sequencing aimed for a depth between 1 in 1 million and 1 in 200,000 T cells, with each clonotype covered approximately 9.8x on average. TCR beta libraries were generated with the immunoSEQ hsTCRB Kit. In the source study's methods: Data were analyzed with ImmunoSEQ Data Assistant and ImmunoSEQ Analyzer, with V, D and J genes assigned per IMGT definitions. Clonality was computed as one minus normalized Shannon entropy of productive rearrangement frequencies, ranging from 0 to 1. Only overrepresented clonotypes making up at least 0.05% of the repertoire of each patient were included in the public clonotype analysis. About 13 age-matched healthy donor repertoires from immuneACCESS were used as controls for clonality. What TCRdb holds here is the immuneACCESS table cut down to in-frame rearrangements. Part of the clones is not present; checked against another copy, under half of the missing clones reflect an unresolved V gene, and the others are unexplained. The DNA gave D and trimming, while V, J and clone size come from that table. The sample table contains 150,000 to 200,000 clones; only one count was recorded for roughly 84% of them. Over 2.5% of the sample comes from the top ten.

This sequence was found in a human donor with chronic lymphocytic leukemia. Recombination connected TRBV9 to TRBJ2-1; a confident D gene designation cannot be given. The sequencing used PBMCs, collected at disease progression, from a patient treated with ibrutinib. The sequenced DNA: TGTGCCAGCAGCGTAGACACCCGCTCCTACAATGAGCAGTTCTTC. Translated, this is CASSVDTRSYNEQFF. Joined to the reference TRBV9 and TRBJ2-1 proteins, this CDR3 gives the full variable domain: DSGVTQTPKHLITATGQRVTLRCSPRSGDLSVYWYQQSLDQGLQFLIQYYNGEERAKGNILERFSAQQFPDLHSELNLSSLELGDSALYFCASSVDTRSYNEQFFGPGTRLTVL.